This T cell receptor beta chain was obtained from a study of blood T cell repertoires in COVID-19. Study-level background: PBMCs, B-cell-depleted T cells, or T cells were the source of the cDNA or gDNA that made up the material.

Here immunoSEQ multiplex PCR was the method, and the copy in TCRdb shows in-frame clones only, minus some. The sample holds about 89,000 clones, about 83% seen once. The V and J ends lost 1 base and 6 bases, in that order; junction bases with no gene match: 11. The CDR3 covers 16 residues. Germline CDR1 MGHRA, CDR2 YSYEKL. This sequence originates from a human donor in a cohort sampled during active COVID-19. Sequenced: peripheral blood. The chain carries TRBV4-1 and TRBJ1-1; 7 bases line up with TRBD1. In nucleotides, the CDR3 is TGCGCCAGCAGCCAAGCTCCTTACAGGGGACCGGCTGAAGCTTTCTTT. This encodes CASSQAPYRGPAEAFF.